Included here is one T cell receptor beta chain sequence, with context. Its target antigen remains unknown. Base qualities are missing; no much larger clone stands one base away. The CDR3 spans 14 residues, from the cysteine through the phenylalanine. Just the 42-base CDR3 DNA is kept, in frame starting at base 1. Taken from the germline V gene (reference sequence), the CDR1 and CDR2 loops are SGHAT and FQDESV. V is cut by 1 base and J by 5 bases, and the space between the germline ends is 10 bases. This entry is derived from a study of blood T cell repertoires in COVID-19 (TCRdb year 2020). Regarding the study in general: The collaborator samples originated in the United States, Italy and Spain and spanned the acute and convalescent phases of COVID-19. Sample metadata almost always included a de-identified subject ID, COVID-19 status, age in years and sex. Where HLA class I and class II types were available, the types were taken from metadata supplied by the sample provider, not from assay-based typing. Subjects who had been exposed to COVID-19, were actively infected with it, or had recovered from it provided the deeply sampled blood TCRbeta repertoires that made up the dataset. The samples were drawn from the first 160 participants of the ongoing ImmuneRACE study and from roughly 1,300 subjects provided by 6 global collaborators. The prospective study material was composed of cDNA or gDNA derived from T cells, B-cell-depleted T cells, or PBMCs. The repertoires were made available in a free public database intended to serve as a resource for research on the immune response to SARS-CoV-2. What the study reported, not specific to this receptor: How much clinical and demographic metadata was included differed by source and by participant, and the metadata was provided uncurated.

TCRbeta CDR3 regions were amplified from genomic DNA by means of the immunoSEQ Assay, a bias-controlled multiplex PCR. The authors' pipeline ran thus. The number of nucleated cells in each sample was estimated by amplification of reference gene primers within the assay. To quantify the absolute abundance of each unique TCRbeta CDR3 rearrangement, sequence reads were collapsed and filtered. Productive Simpson clonality was computed per sample as the square root of Simpson's diversity index over productive rearrangements. TCRdb stores this immuneACCESS table with in-frame sequences only. Part of the clones is absent; in the studies checked, under half of the shortfall reflects unresolved V genes, and no reason is known for the rest. V, J and clone size derive from that table, while D and trimming were established from the DNA sequence. The sample contains 83,000 or so clones, approximately 86% of them found a single time. Of the sample, under 8.5% falls within the top ten clones.

Whole blood was collected in K2EDTA tubes by collaborating institutions according to the institutions' own protocols. For TCRbeta analysis, collaborators shipped samples in one of three forms: frozen whole blood, isolated PBMCs, or DNA extracted from either of those sample types. Sequencing was carried out using peripheral blood. The chain employs TRBV11-1 and TRBJ2-3; a tentative D call is TRBD2 (5 bases match). The clonotype was recovered from a man older than 75 with active or convalescent COVID-19. Here the CDR3 is given as CASSLGGSVDTQYF. The sequenced DNA is TGTGCCAGCAGCTTAGGTGGGAGCGTAGATACGCAGTATTTT.